What follows are 9 T cell receptor beta chains derived from one specimen sequenced in a study of cytomegalovirus exposure and HLA in healthy donors. The PCR had 60 Vbeta and 13 Jbeta primers. Assay used: immunoSEQ multiplex PCR; TCRdb lists only in-frame clones, some missing. Counted here are more than 150,000 clones, approximately 71% occurring once; the ten biggest clones make up about 8%. Material for sequencing was PBMCs. All receptors derive from a woman aged 40 to 55 in good health and CMV-seropositive.

Note on this clone: A read error may produce the germline difference seen at one junction end. The sample holds other DNA sequences that translate to the same CDR3. The rearrangement joins TRBV11-1 to TRBJ2-7; D may be TRBD2 (5 bases). Germline CDR1 SGHAT, CDR2 FQDESV (reference sequence). The CDR3 sequence is 14 residues long. The CDR3 bases are TGTGCCAGCAGCCGCCGGCGGGCCCCCTACGAGCAGTACTTT. Its translation: CASSRRRAPYEQYF.

This clone was seen once. V gene TRBV11-2 combines with J gene TRBJ2-1; 11 bases line up with TRBD2. V was pared by 6 bases and J by 7 bases, with 8 bases of the junction left unmatched. CDR3 length equals 15 residues. The V gene's germline CDR1 is SGHAT and CDR2 FQNNGV. In DNA form, the CDR3 reads TGTGCCAGCAGGCCGTCTAGCGGGGGGTCTAATGAGCAGTTCTTC. Its protein is CASRPSSGGSNEQFF.

The chain joins TRBV6-5 to TRBJ1-4; TRBD1 aligns across 8 bases. The V gene end was trimmed by 0 bases and the J gene end by 8 bases; junction bases not matched to a gene: 5. The germline V gene has CDR1 MNHEY and CDR2 SVGAGI. The CDR3 contains 15 residues. CDR3 in DNA: TGTGCCAGCAGTTACTCGACAGGGGAGGGAGAAAAACTGTTTTTT. Protein product: CASSYSTGEGEKLFF.

J is TRBJ1-2 and V is TRBV7-9; no clear D gene. The CDR3 sequence is 12 residues long. The V end was cut by 5 bases, the J end by 6 bases, with 10 bases between. Looked up from germline, CDR1 is SEHNR and CDR2 is FQNEAQ (reference sequence). The CDR3 loop is CASSRDNNGYTF. In DNA form, the CDR3 reads TGTGCCAGCAGCCGGGATAATAATGGCTACACCTTC.

The chain couples TRBV11-2 to TRBJ1-2; 7 positions match TRBD1. V dropped 1 base and J dropped 4; count of bases not matched to a gene: 0. Germline V lookup: CDR1 SGHAT, CDR2 FQNNGV. The CDR3 contains 13 residues. The CDR3, as DNA: TGTGCCAGCAGCTTAGGGGACAGCTATGGCTACACCTTC. It specifies CASSLGDSYGYTF. The full variable domain, completed using reference TRBV11-2 and TRBJ1-2, is EAGVAQSPRYKIIEKRQSVAFWCNPISGHATLYWYQQILGQGPKLLIQFQNNGVVDDSQLPKDRFSAERLKGVDSTLKIQPAKLEDSAVYLCASSLGDSYGYTFGSGTRLTVV.

The sample holds a few counts of this clone. The chain carries TRBV29-1 and TRBJ2-5, with D possibly being TRBD1 (6 bases). The ends were cut back, 4 bases at V and 2 bases at J, with 17 bases in the middle. The length of the CDR3 is 15 residues. CDR1 is SQVTM and CDR2 is ANQGSEA in the germline V gene. The DNA of the CDR3 is TGCAGCGTTGCTTCTCCGGGACAAACACAAGAGACCCAGTACTTC. Its translation is CSVASPGQTQETQYF.

The chain has TRBV19 and TRBJ2-1, with 9 positions matching TRBD2. The ends lost 1 base at V and 3 bases at J; junction bases unmatched: 13. CDR1 and CDR2 (germline): LNHDA, SQIVND (reference sequence). CDR3 length equals 19 residues. Here the CDR3 reads CASSIVLAGGPGDYNEQFF. The DNA for the CDR3 is TGTGCCAGTAGTATAGTTTTGGCGGGAGGGCCTGGGGACTACAATGAGCAGTTCTTC.

V is TRBV28 and J is TRBJ2-2, with a possible D match to TRBD2 (5 bases). CDR1 is MDHEN and CDR2 is SYDVKM in the germline V gene. V lost 5 bases and J 7 bases, leaving 8 bases between the germline ends. The CDR3 consists of 12 residues. The chain's CDR3 is CASSALVGELFF. The CDR3 DNA follows: TGTGCCAGCAGTGCACTAGTCGGGGAGCTGTTTTTT.

This clone was observed a few times. This chain connects TRBV10-2 to TRBJ1-5, with 10 bases identical to TRBD1. The CDR3 has 16 residues. V lost 6 bases, J lost 9 bases, and 14 bases stayed unmatched. CDR1 and CDR2 (germline): WSHSY, SAAADI. The CDR3 DNA is TGCGCCAGCAGGGGGGACAGGGGCATTGGCATGGTGCCCCAGCATTTT. It specifies CASRGDRGIGMVPQHF.